This TCR beta chain comes out of a study of cytotoxic CD8 clonotypes in ibrutinib-treated CLL. The V segment lost 1 base and the J segment 3 bases; nucleotides outside the gene matches: 9. Germline V gene sequence: CDR1 SGHAT, CDR2 FQNNGV. This CDR3 is built from 17 residues. Method: immunoSEQ multiplex PCR; TCRdb's copy keeps in-frame clones and lacks some. Of approximately 50,000 clones in the sample, 65% to 75% were seen once. Sequencing used PBMCs, obtained after 12 months of ibrutinib treatment. The chain carries TRBV11-2 and TRBJ2-7; the match to TRBD2 covers 10 bases. The clonotype originates from a human donor with chronic lymphocytic leukemia. The CDR3 sequence: CASSLGATSSGSYEQYF. DNA for the CDR3: TGTGCCAGCAGCTTAGGAGCCACGTCTAGCGGGAGCTACGAGCAGTACTTC.